This T cell receptor beta chain was captured in a study of cytomegalovirus exposure and HLA in healthy donors. Study details: An early data release held 70 million to 90 million unique TCRs from HLA-typed donors. General study findings and limits: An analysis was carried out at a later point. It showed that HLA-associated TCR beta chains were more clonally expanded than equally common non-associated chains. Likely technical artifact: a cluster of highly shared sequence variants.

Use of 60 Vbeta and 13 Jbeta primers characterized the PCR. Profiled with immunoSEQ multiplex PCR; TCRdb holds only in-frame clones, not every one. This sample yields about 240,000 clones, of which 81% are seen a single time; about 7.3% belongs to the top ten. Nominally healthy donors provided the samples, though records likely missed some immune exposures. The CDR3 extends over 14 amino acids. CDR1 and CDR2 (germline): SGHTA, FQGNSA. V dropped 1 base and J dropped 7 bases, with 12 bases sitting between them. Remarks on this clone: Its antigen is not known.

The chain joins TRBV7-2 to TRBJ2-3, with D perhaps matching TRBD2 (5 bases). The TCR was taken from a woman aged 55 to 70 in good health and CMV-seropositive. Sequenced sample: PBMCs. CDR3 region: CASSLVTRLNTQYF. The CDR3 coding sequence is TGTGCCAGCAGCTTAGTTACTAGGCTAAATACGCAGTATTTT.